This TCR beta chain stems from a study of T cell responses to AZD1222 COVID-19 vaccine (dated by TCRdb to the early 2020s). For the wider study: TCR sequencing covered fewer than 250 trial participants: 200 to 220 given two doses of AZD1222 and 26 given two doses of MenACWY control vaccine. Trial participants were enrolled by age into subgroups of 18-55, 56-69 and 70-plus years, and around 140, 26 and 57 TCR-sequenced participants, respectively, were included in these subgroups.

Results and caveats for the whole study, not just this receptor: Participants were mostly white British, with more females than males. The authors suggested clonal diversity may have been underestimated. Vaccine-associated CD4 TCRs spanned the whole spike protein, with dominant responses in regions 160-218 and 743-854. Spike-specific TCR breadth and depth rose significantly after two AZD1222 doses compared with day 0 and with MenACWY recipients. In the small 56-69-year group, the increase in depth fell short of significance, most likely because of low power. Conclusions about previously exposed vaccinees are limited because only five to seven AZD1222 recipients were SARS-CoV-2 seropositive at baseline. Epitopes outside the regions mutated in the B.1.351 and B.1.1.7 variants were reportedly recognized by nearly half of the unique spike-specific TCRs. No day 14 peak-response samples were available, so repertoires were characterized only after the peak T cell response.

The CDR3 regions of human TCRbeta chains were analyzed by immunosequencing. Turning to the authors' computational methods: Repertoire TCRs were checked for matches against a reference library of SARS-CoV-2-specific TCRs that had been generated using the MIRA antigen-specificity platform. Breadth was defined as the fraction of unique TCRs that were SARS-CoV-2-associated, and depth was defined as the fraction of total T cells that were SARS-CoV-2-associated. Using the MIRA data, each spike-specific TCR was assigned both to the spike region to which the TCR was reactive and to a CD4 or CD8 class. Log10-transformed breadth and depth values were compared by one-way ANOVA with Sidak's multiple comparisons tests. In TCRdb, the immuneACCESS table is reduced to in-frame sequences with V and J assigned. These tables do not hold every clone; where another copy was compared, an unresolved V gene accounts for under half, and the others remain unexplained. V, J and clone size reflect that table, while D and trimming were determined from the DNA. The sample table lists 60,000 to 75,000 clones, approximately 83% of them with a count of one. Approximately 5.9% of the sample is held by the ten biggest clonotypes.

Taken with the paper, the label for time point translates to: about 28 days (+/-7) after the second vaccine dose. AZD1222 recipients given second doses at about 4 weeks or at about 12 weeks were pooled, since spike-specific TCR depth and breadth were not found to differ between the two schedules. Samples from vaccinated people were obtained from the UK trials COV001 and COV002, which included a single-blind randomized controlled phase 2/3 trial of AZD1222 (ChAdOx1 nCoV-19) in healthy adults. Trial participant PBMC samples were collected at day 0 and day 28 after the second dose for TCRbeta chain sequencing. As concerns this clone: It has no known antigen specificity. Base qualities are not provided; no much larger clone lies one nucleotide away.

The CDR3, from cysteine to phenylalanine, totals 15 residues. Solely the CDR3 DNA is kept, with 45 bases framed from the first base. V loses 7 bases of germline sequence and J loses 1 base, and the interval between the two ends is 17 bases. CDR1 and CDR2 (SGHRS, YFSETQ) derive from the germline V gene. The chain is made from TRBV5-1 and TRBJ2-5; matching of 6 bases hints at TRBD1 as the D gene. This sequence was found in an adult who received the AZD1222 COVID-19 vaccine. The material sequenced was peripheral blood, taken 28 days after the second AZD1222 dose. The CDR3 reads CASHLGTISQETQYF. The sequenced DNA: TGCGCCAGCCACCTAGGGACAATTAGCCAAGAGACCCAGTACTTC. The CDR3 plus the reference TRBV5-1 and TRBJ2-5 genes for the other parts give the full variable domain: KAGVTQTPRYLIKTRGQQVTLSCSPISGHRSVSWYQQTPGQGLQFLFEYFSETQRNKGNFPGRFSGRQFSNSRSEMNVSTLELGDSALYLCASHLGTISQETQYFGPGTRLLVL.